The clone carrying this TCR beta chain was observed a handful of times. Its antigen is not identified. The CDR3 loop spans 14 amino acids. V lost 5 bases, J lost 4 bases, and 13 bases lay in between. Germline V lookup: CDR1 SEHNR, CDR2 FQNEAQ (reference sequence). TCRdb independently ran MiXCR on the 5' RACE reads; one entry per CDR3 protein. The table includes around 510,000 distinct CDR3 sequences, less than 25% detected once. The sample is drawn from a study of T-cell memory formation after mild COVID-19. Whole-study results and caveats: Shrinking CD4+ clones resided mostly in CM and EM, and CD8+ ones in EMRA. Memory from before infection featured some responding clones, which suggests cross-reactive memory joined. Clones shrinking between day 15 and 85 showed a balanced CD4/CD8 split, and those that grew later tilted toward CD4+. Day 37-peaking second-wave clones had unconfirmed SARS-CoV-2 specificity.

The sequencing sample was made of PBMCs or a T cell subset sorted from them (not recorded which). V and J are TRBV7-9 and TRBJ2-3, with D perhaps assigned TRBD1 or TRBD2 (6 bases each). The TCR was taken from an adult woman who had mild COVID-19 (a few samples of this study predate the infection). Cell type and time point are not known. As DNA, the CDR3 is TGTGCCAGCAGCGGGGGGCTTCGGGCAGATACGCAGTATTTT. The encoded protein is CASSGGLRADTQYF.